The 10 T cell receptor beta chains reported below all come from one sample, sequenced in a study of T cells in Graves' hyperthyroidism and ophthalmopathy. TCR beta CDR3 regions were amplified from RNA transcripts. First-round RT-PCR with HTBI primers amplified the TCR CDR3 region. TCRdb re-analysed the multiplex PCR reads in MiXCR, keeping a single row per CDR3 protein. In the table there are 310,000 or so distinct CDR3 sequences, about 17% of which are singletons. Material for sequencing was blood. Receptors originate from a woman in her sixties or seventies with Graves' ophthalmopathy.

The sample holds many counts of this clonotype. The J gene is TRBJ2-5, the V gene TRBV18, with a tentative D call TRBD1 (5 bases). Trimming removed 3 bases from V and 4 bases from J, with 15 bases in between. Germline CDR1 KGHSH, CDR2 LQKENI. The CDR3 is 15 residues long. The DNA of the CDR3 is TGTGCCAGCTCACCTTCGTTGGGGCGACGAGAGACCCAGTACTTC. Amino acids: CASSPSLGRRETQYF.

Concerning this clonotype itself: A junction end diverges from the germline sequence, so it may reflect a read error. This chain connects TRBV29-1 to TRBJ2-7; 10 bases are a match to TRBD1. Germline CDR1 SQVTM, CDR2 ANQGSEA. CDR3 size: 13 residues. CDR3 protein: CGVLDRGSYEQYF. The CDR3 DNA is TGCGGCGTTTTGGACAGGGGGAGTTACGAGCAGTACTTC.

This clonotype was picked up many times. V gene TRBV5-6 combines with J gene TRBJ1-1, with a weak D call TRBD1 (6 bases). CDR3 length: 16 amino acids. From germline, CDR1 is SGHDT and CDR2 YYEEEE. The V gene lost 1 base and the J gene lost 4 bases, with 17 bases spanning the gap. Here the CDR3 DNA reads TGTGCCAGCAGCTTGCTATCGGGGGGCCGTGGCACTGAAGCTTTCTTT. This gives the protein CASSLLSGGRGTEAFF.

Many counts were recorded for this clonotype. The V gene is TRBV30, the J gene TRBJ2-1; 7 positions agree with TRBD2. CDR3 length: 17 amino acids. Germline V gene data show CDR1 as GTSNPN and CDR2 as SVGIG (reference sequence). After removal of 3 bases from V and 8 bases from J, the junction contained 19 bases not matched to a gene. The CDR3 DNA is TGTGCCTGGAGGGGGGTTAGCGGTCCAGCGGGATCGGATGAGCAGTTCTTC. Amino acid sequence: CAWRGVSGPAGSDEQFF.

This clonotype was counted at least ten times. The V call is TRBV4-3, the J call TRBJ1-1; D call uncertain. Germline CDR1 LGHNA, CDR2 YSLEER. The CDR3 loop spans 16 amino acids. Trimming removed 0 bases at V and 1 base at J, with 12 bases between. In nucleotides, the CDR3 is TGCGCCAGCAGCCAAGACCTGGTCCTTCCGAACACTGAAGCTTTCTTT. Protein product: CASSQDLVLPNTEAFF.

This clonotype was recorded at least ten times. The chain links TRBV20-1 to TRBJ1-1; D ambiguous. V lost 0 bases and J lost 4, with 9 bases in between. The germline CDR1 and CDR2 sequences are DFQATT and SNEGSKA (reference sequence). This CDR3 is 13 amino acids long. This CDR3 is CSARDSSTTEAFF. The CDR3 DNA follows: TGCAGTGCTAGAGACTCATCTACCACTGAAGCTTTCTTT.

V usage is TRBV12-3 or TRBV12-4 and J usage is TRBJ1-5; D is unresolved. Trimming left V 2 bases short and J 6 bases short, with 8 bases between. This CDR3 contains 13 residues. DNA for the CDR3: TGTGCCAGCAGTTTAATGGGTATTCAGCCCCAGCATTTT. It is translated as CASSLMGIQPQHF.

This clonotype showed up many times. The chain employs TRBV29-1 and TRBJ2-1; 10 bases line up with TRBD2. Germline CDR1 SQVTM, CDR2 ANQGSEA. CDR3 length: 15 residues. Trimming at V came to 2 bases and at J to 3 bases, leaving 4 bases not matched to a gene. The CDR3 protein is CSVELAGADYNEQFF. The DNA for the CDR3 is TGCAGCGTTGAACTAGCGGGGGCTGACTACAATGAGCAGTTCTTC.

This clonotype was seen ten or more times. The J gene is TRBJ2-7, the V gene TRBV4-1; D unclear. The germline V and J ends were trimmed by 1 base and 0 bases, with 10 bases remaining between them. This CDR3 comprises 15 residues. Germline assignment: CDR1 MGHRA and CDR2 YSYEKL. The CDR3 DNA is TGCGCCAGCAGCCAAGGGCCCAGGAGCTCCTACGAGCAGTACTTC. Its translation is CASSQGPRSSYEQYF.

The sample holds many counts of this clonotype. The chain couples TRBV5-1 to TRBJ1-5; D unclear. Per germline, CDR1 SGHRS and CDR2 YFSETQ. The length of the CDR3 is 14 residues. Trimming took 0 bases from V and 5 from J, leaving 9 bases between them. This CDR3 is CASSLDAADQPQHF. CDR3 sequence (DNA): TGCGCCAGCAGCTTGGATGCAGCAGATCAGCCCCAGCATTTT.